This T cell receptor beta chain was retrieved from a study of cytomegalovirus exposure and HLA in healthy donors. In the study overall: Unique TCRs numbering some 77 million, obtained from HLA-typed donors, made up an early data release. Regarding the study as a whole: About 87% or about 30% of the time was how often most TCR beta V segments were productive, according to an earlier analysis. Upon later analysis, HLA-associated TCR beta chains proved more clonally expanded than other, equally common chains. Association of 16,951 TCR beta sequences with HLA alleles was found at 0.05 false discovery rate in a later analysis.

Use of 60 Vbeta and 13 Jbeta primers characterized the PCR. This table comes from immunoSEQ multiplex PCR, and its TCRdb copy is limited to in-frame clones, with some not included. This table holds roughly 230,000 clones, roughly 91% found once. V lost 6 bases to trimming and J lost 0 bases, with 11 bases between them. Looked up from germline, CDR1 is ENHRY and CDR2 is SYGVKD. CDR3 size: 15 residues. Regarding this clone: As yet, its antigen is unknown.

V and J are TRBV10-3 and TRBJ2-2; D possibly corresponds to TRBD1 (6 bases). This clonotype was obtained from a girl aged 2 to 10 in good health and CMV-seronegative. The sample comprised PBMCs. As DNA, the CDR3 is TGTGCCATCAGCCCAGGGGCTGCGAACACCGGGGAGCTGTTTTTT. Translated, it gives CAISPGAANTGELFF.